The 4 T cell receptor beta chains presented below share a single source sample, sequenced in a study of T cells in Graves' hyperthyroidism and ophthalmopathy. Amplified TCR beta CDR3 regions derived from RNA transcripts. During a first-round RT-PCR of the TCR CDR3, the HTBI primer set was used. MiXCR, run by TCRdb on the multiplex PCR reads, gives a single entry per CDR3 protein. The repertoire holds fewer than 200,000 distinct CDR3 sequences, with over 15% as singletons. Sequencing was done on a sample of blood. The receptors come from a woman aged 50 to 65 with Graves' hyperthyroidism.

This clonotype was seen at least ten times. The chain is built from TRBV7-3 and TRBJ2-1; 8 nucleotides agree with TRBD2. The CDR3 runs 16 residues. Trimming took 0 bases from V and 6 from J; bases not matched to a gene: 7. The V gene's germline CDR1 is SGHTA and CDR2 FQGTGA. The CDR3 coding sequence is TGTGCCAGCAGCTTAACCGGGGGGGTACTTTCCAATGAGCAGTTCTTC. Its protein product is CASSLTGGVLSNEQFF.

This clonotype was observed a handful of times. V gene TRBV20-1 combines with J gene TRBJ2-2, with 9 positions matching TRBD2. V shed 5 bases and J 0 bases; nucleotides not matched to a gene: 4. The CDR3 length is 15 residues. Looked up from germline, CDR1 is DFQATT and CDR2 is SNEGSKA (reference sequence). In nucleotides, the CDR3 is TGCAGTGCTTTGCCTAGCGGGGCGAACACCGGGGAGCTGTTTTTT. Encoded protein: CSALPSGANTGELFF.

This clonotype was found a few times. A much larger clone differs by one base, so this may be a read error. The V and J genes are TRBV5-1 and TRBJ1-1; D may be TRBD1 (5 bases). Germline CDR1 reads SGHRS; CDR2 reads YFSETQ. This CDR3 has 14 residues. The CDR3 spells CASRLGGVTTEALF. The CDR3 coding sequence is TGCGCCAGCAGATTGGGGGGGGTAACTACTGAAGCTCTCTTT.

This clonotype has a count of ten or more. The chain has TRBV6-1 and TRBJ1-1, with D perhaps matching TRBD1 (5 bases). There are 14 residues in the CDR3. Looked up from germline, CDR1 is MNHNS and CDR2 is SASEGT. Between the trimmed V and J ends, which lost 6 bases and 3 bases, there was a span of 14 bases. The CDR3 DNA sequence: TGTGCCAGCAGACCACAGGTGAGGCACACTGAAGCTTTCTTT. Its protein is CASRPQVRHTEAFF.